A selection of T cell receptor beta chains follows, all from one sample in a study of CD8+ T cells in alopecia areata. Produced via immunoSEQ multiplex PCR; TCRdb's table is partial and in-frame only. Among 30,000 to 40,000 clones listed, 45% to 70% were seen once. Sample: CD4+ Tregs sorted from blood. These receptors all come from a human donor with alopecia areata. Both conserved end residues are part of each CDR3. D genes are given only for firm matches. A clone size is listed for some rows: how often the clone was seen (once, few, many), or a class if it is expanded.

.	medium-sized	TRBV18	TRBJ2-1	TGTGCCAGCTCCCGGACTGCAGACAATGAGCAGTTCTTC	CASSRTADNEQFF
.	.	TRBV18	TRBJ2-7	TGTGCCAGCTCACTAGGCCCCCACGGAAGCTACGAGCAGTACTTC	CASSLGPHGSYEQYF
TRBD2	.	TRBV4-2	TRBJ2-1	TGTGCCAGCAGCCAACCGAAACTAGCGGGGGGTATCAATGAGCAGTTCTTC	CASSQPKLAGGINEQFF
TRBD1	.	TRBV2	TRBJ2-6	TGTGCCAGCAGTGAGGGCAGGGGGATAGATGGGGCCAACGTCCTGACTTTC	CASSEGRGIDGANVLTF
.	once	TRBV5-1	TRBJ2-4	TGCGCCAGCAGCCCGGGACCTATTGATAGCGACATTCAGTACTTC	CASSPGPIDSDIQYF
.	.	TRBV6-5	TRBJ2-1	TGTGCCAGCAGTTACCTCGCCGGCAATGAGCAGTTCTTC	CASSYLAGNEQFF
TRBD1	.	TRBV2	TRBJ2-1	TGTGCCAGCAGTGAACAGGGGGCGGGTGAGCAGTTCTTC	CASSEQGAGEQFF
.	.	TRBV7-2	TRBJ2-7	TGTGCCAGCAGCTTACAGGGTCTCGAGCAGTACTTC	CASSLQGLEQYF
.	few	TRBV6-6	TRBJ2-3	TGTGCCAGCAGTTACTCAGGTCAGATCACAGATACGCAGTATTTT	CASSYSGQITDTQYF
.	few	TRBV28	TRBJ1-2	TGTGCCAGCAGTTCTACAGGGCTTGGCTACACCTTC	CASSSTGLGYTF
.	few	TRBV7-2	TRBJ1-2	TGTGCCAGCAGCCCCGGATCCGTAGACTATGGCTACACCTTC	CASSPGSVDYGYTF
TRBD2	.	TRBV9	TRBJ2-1	TGTGCCAGCAGCGTCCTAGCGGGCAATGAGCAGTTCTTC	CASSVLAGNEQFF
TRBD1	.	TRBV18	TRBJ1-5	TGTGCCAGCTCACCGGGGACAGCCGGGAATCAGCCCCAGCATTTT	CASSPGTAGNQPQHF
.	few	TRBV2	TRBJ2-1	TGTGCCAGCAGTACCGCTGGACACTATTACAATGAGCAGTTCTTC	CASSTAGHYYNEQFF
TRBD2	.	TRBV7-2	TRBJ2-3	TGTGCCAGCAGGCTACTAGCGGGGGACACAGATACGCAGTATTTT	CASRLLAGDTDTQYF
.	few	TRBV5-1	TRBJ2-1	TGCGCCAGCAGCCCCATCGACCCTGCCTACAATGAGCAGTTCTTC	CASSPIDPAYNEQFF
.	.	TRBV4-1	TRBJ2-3	TGCGCCAGCAGCCAAGATCCTAGCGTGACGCAGTATTTT	CASSQDPSVTQYF
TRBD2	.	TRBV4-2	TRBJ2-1	TGTGCCAGCAGCCCCAGCGGGGGAGGCTACAATGAGCAGTTCTTC	CASSPSGGGYNEQFF
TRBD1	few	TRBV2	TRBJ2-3	TGTGCCAGCAGCTACGCCGGGACAGGGGAGGCAGATACGCAGTATTTT	CASSYAGTGEADTQYF
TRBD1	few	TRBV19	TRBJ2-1	TGTGCCAGTAGTCAACCGGGACAGAGAAATGAGCAGTTCTTC	CASSQPGQRNEQFF
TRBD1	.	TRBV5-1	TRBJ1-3	TGCGCCAGCAGCACACAGGGGGCTCTTTCTGGAAACACCATATATTTT	CASSTQGALSGNTIYF
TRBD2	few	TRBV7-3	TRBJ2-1	TGTGCCAGCAGCTCAACTAGCGGGGGTTACAATGAGCAGTTCTTC	CASSSTSGGYNEQFF
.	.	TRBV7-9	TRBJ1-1	TGTGCCAGCAGCTTGTCAAGGGTAAGGATGAACACTGAAGCTTTCTTT	CASSLSRVRMNTEAFF
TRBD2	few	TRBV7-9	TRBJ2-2	TGTGCCAGCAGCCCCCGACTAGCGGGGGACACCGGGGAGCTGTTTTTT	CASSPRLAGDTGELFF
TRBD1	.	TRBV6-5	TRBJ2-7	TGTGCCAGCAGTTACGGGGGACAGCTCTACGAGCAGTACTTC	CASSYGGQLYEQYF
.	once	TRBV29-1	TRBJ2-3	TGCAGCGTGGGGGGTTTAAGGGCGGGCGGCGGTACGCAGTATTTT	CSVGGLRAGGGTQYF
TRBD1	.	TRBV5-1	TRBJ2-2	TGCGCCAGCAGGAAGAATCGAGGGACAGGGGCATACACCGGGGAGCTGTTTTTT	CASRKNRGTGAYTGELFF
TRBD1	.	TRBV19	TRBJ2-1	TGTGCCAGTAGTGCCTGGGACAGGGTGGGCAATGAGCAGTTCTTC	CASSAWDRVGNEQFF
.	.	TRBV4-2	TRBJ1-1	TGTGCCAGCAGCCAAGAAGTCCTGGGTAACACTGAAGCTTTCTTT	CASSQEVLGNTEAFF
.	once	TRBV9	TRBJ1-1	TGTGCCAGCAGCGTAGCTCATTCGGTGAACACTGAAGCTTTCTTT	CASSVAHSVNTEAFF
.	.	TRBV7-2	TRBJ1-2	TGTGCCAGCAGCTCACCGGGCAGGGGAGCCTATGGCTACACCTTC	CASSSPGRGAYGYTF
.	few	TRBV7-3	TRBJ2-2	TGTGCCAGCAGCCATGACAGGCGGTCCACCGGGGAGCTGTTTTTT	CASSHDRRSTGELFF
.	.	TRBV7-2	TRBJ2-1	TGTGCCAGCAGCTCCCCGAGGGGCGGATACTCCTACAATGAGCAGTTCTTC	CASSSPRGGYSYNEQFF
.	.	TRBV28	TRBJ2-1	TGTGCCAGCAGTTTGGTGGGGACGACCTACAATGAGCAGTTCTTC	CASSLVGTTYNEQFF
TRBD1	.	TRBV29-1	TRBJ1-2	TGCAGCGTCACCAGGGGGCCCGGGTCCGGCTACACCTTC	CSVTRGPGSGYTF
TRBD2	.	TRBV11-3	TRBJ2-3	TGTGCCAGCAGCCCAGGGACTAGCGGGGGGACAGATACGCAGTATTTT	CASSPGTSGGTDTQYF
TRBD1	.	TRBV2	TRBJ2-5	TGTGCCAGCAGCAGACAGGGTGGAGGCCAAGAGACCCAGTACTTC	CASSRQGGGQETQYF
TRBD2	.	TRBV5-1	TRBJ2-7	TGCGCCAGCAGCTTGGGCGCTAGCGGGCCTGCCTACGAGCAGTACTTC	CASSLGASGPAYEQYF
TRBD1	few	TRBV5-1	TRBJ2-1	TGCGCCAGCAGCTTCGGATCGGGACAGGGGCACAATGAGCAGTTCTTC	CASSFGSGQGHNEQFF
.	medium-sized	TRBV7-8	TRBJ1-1	TGTGCCACCTACCGACAGCTTAACACTGAAGCTTTCTTT	CATYRQLNTEAFF
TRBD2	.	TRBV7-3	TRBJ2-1	TGTGCCAGCAGCCTGCAGCGGGAGGGCCACAATGAGCAGTTCTTC	CASSLQREGHNEQFF
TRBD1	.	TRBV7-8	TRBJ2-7	TGTGCCAGCAGCTTAGCTCCAGGGGGGCAGTACTTC	CASSLAPGGQYF
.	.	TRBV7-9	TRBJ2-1	TGTGCCAGCAGCTTAGCTGTTACGGGGGACTCCTACAATGAGCAGTTCTTC	CASSLAVTGDSYNEQFF
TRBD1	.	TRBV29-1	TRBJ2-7	TGCAGCGGGGGACAGGCTGAGTCCGAGCAGTACTTC	CSGGQAESEQYF
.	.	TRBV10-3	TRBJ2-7	TGTGCCATCAGTGAAGGGTTATCAGGGGATGAGGGGTACGAGCAGTACTTC	CAISEGLSGDEGYEQYF
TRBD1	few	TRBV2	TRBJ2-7	TGTGCCAGCAGTGAAGTTGACAGGGGAATGTACGAGCAGTACTTC	CASSEVDRGMYEQYF
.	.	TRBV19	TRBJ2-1	TGTGCCAGTAGTAAACCCCCGACGAATGAGCAGTTCTTC	CASSKPPTNEQFF
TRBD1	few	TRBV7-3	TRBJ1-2	TGTGCCAGCAGTCCAGGGGGCTTTAACTATGGCTACACCTTC	CASSPGGFNYGYTF
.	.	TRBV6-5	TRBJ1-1	TGTGCCAGCAGGTCACCCACAGGGATGAACACTGAAGCTTTCTTT	CASRSPTGMNTEAFF
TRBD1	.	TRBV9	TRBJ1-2	TGTGCCAGCAGCCCGCAAAACAGGGGGTACTATGGCTACACCTTC	CASSPQNRGYYGYTF
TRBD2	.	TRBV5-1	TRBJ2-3	TGCGCCAGCTCTCTGGGCGACGGGGGGACCACAGATACGCAGTATTTT	CASSLGDGGTTDTQYF
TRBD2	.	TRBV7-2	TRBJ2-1	TGTGCCAGCAGCTTCCGAGCGGGAGAGGTCAATGAGCAGTTCTTC	CASSFRAGEVNEQFF
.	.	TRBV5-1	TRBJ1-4	TGCGCCAGCAGCTCGGGGCCTAATGAAAAACTGTTTTTT	CASSSGPNEKLFF
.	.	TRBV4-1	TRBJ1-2	TGCGCCAGCAGCCAAGGCGAGGGTAGAAACGGCTACACCTTC	CASSQGEGRNGYTF
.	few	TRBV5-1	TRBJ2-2	TGCGCCAGCAGCTTCAACGTGGCTAGAACCGGGGAGCTGTTTTTT	CASSFNVARTGELFF
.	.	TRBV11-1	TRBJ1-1	TGTGCCAGCAGCTTATGGAGACACGGAAACACTGAAGCTTTCTTT	CASSLWRHGNTEAFF
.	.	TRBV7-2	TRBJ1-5	TGTGCCAGCACCCCATTCAGGCAGCTGGATCAGCCCCAGCATTTT	CASTPFRQLDQPQHF